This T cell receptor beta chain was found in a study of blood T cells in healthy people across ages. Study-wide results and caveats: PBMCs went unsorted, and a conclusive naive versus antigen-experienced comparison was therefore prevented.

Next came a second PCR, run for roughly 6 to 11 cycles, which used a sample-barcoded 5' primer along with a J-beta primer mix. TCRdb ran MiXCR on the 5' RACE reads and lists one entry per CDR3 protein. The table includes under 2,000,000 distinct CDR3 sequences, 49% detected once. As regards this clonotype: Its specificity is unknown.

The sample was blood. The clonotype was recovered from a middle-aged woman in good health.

CDR3 residues: CASSFMASGGTDTQYF. Written as DNA, the CDR3 is TGTGCCAGCAGTTTTATGGCTAGCGGGGGTACAGATACGCAGTATTTT. The rearrangement joins TRBV12-3 or TRBV12-4 to TRBJ2-3, with TRBD2 matching 10 bases. V lost 3 bases and J lost 3; bases outside the gene matches: 6. The CDR3 has 16 residues.